A single TCR beta chain is shown here with its context. This entry comes from a study of shared clonotypes between healthy human individuals. This CDR3 region has 14 residues. Germline V gene lookup returns CDR1 SQVTM and CDR2 ANQGSEA. V lost 0 bases, J lost 5 bases, and 11 bases lay in between. Assay execution took place at the deep level. Sequencing on ten immunoSEQ deep assay plates was performed for unsorted PBMC DNA. Sequencing used immunoSEQ multiplex PCR; TCRdb keeps in-frame clones, though not all of them. The sample yields about 460,000 clones, 77% seen once. The sequenced material came from PBMCs. The chain uses TRBV29-1 and TRBJ2-1, with D tentatively TRBD2 (5 bases). This receptor was taken from a middle-aged woman in good health. Some clones in this sample may be carry-over from other donors' samples. For the CDR3, the DNA is TGCAGCGTTGAAGATCGGCGGGTTAACAATGAGCAGTTCTTC. This gives the protein CSVEDRRVNNEQFF.